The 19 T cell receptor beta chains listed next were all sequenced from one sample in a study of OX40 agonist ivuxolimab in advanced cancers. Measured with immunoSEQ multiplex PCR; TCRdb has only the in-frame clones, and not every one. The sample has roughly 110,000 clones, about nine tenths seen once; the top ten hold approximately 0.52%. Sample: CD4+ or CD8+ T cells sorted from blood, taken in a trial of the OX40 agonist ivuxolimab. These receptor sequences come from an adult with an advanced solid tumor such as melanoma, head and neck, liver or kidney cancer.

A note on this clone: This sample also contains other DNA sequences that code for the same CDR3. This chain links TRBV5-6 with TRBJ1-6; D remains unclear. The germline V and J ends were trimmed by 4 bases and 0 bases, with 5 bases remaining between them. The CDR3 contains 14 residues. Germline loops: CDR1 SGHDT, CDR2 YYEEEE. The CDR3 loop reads CASSESSYNSPLHF. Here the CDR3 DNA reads TGTGCCAGCAGCGAGAGCTCCTATAATTCACCCCTCCACTTT.

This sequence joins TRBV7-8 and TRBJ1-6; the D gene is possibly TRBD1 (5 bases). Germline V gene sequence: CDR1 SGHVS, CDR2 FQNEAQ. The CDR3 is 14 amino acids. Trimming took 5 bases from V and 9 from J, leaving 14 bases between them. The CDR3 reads CASSLSRVSSPLHF. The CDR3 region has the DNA TGTGCCAGCAGCCTCAGCAGGGTCTCTTCACCCCTCCACTTT.

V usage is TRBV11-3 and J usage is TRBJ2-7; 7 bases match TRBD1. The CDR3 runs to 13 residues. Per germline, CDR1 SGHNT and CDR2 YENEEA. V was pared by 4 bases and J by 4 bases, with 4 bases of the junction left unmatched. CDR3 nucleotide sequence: TGTGCCAGCAGCTCGGGACAGTGGTACGAGCAGTACTTC. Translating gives CASSSGQWYEQYF.

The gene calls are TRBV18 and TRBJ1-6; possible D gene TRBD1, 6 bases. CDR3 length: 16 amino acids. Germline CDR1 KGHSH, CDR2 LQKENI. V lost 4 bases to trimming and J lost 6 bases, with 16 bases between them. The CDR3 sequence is CASSLNEGGRNSPLHF. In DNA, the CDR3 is TGTGCCAGCTCACTTAACGAGGGGGGACGTAATTCACCCCTCCACTTT.

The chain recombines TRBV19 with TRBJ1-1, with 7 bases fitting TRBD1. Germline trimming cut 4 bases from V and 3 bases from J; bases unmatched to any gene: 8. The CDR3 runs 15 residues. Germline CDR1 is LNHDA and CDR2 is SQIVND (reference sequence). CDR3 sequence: CASSNRGGQYTEAFF. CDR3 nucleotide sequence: TGTGCCAGTAGTAATCGGGGGGGACAGTACACTGAAGCTTTCTTT. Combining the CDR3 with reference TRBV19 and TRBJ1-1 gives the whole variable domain DGGITQSPKYLFRKEGQNVTLSCEQNLNHDAMYWYRQDPGQGLRLIYYSQIVNDFQKGDIAEGYSVSREKKESFPLTVTSAQKNPTAFYLCASSNRGGQYTEAFFGQGTRLTVV.

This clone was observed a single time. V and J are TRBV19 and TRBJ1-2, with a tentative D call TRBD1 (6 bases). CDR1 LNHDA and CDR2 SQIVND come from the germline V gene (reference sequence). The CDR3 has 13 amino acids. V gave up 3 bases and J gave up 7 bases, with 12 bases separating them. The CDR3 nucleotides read TGTGCCAGTAGTATCACAGGGTTGAGTGGCTACACCTTC. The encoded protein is CASSITGLSGYTF. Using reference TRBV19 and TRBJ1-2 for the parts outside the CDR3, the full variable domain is DGGITQSPKYLFRKEGQNVTLSCEQNLNHDAMYWYRQDPGQGLRLIYYSQIVNDFQKGDIAEGYSVSREKKESFPLTVTSAQKNPTAFYLCASSITGLSGYTFGSGTRLTVV.

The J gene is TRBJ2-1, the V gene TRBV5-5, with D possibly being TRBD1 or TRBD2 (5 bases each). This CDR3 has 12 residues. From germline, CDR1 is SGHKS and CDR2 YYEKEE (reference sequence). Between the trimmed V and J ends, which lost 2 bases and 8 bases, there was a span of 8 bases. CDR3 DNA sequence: TGTGCCAGCAGCTTAGGGACCGATGAGCAGTTCTTC. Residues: CASSLGTDEQFF. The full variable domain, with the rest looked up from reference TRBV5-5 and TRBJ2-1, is DAGVTQSPTHLIKTRGQQVTLRCSPISGHKSVSWYQQVLGQGPQFIFQYYEKEERGRGNFPDRFSARQFPNYSSELNVNALLLGDSALYLCASSLGTDEQFFGPGTRLTVL.

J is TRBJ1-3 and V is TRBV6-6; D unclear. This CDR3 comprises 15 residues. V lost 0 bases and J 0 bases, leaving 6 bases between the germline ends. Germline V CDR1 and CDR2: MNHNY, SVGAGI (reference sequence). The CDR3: CASSYSDSSGNTIYF. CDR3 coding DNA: TGTGCCAGCAGTTACTCGGACTCCTCTGGAAACACCATATATTTT.

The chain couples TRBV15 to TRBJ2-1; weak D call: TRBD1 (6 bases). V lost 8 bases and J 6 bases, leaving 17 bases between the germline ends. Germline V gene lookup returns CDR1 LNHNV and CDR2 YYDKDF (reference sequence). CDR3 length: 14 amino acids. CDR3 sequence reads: CATAGNRAGNEQFF. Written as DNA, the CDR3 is TGTGCCACCGCAGGGAACAGGGCGGGCAATGAGCAGTTCTTC. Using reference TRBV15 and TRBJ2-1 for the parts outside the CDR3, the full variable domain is DAMVIQNPRYQVTQFGKPVTLSCSQTLNHNVMYWYQQKSSQAPKLLFHYYDKDFNNEADTPDNFQSRRPNTSFCFLDIRSPGLGDTAMYLCATAGNRAGNEQFFGPGTRLTVL.

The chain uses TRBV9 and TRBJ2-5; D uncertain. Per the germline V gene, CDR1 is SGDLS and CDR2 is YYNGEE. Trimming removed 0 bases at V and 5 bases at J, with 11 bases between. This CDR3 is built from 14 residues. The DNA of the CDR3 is TGTGCCAGCAGCGTAGGAGGTCCAGTCGAGACCCAGTACTTC. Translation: CASSVGGPVETQYF.

The CDR3 loop is CASSLGAVAKNIQYF. In nucleotides, the CDR3 is TGTGCCAGCAGCTTAGGGGCAGTAGCCAAAAACATTCAGTACTTC. V and J are TRBV7-2 and TRBJ2-4; no firm D call. Trimming left V 1 base short and J 0 bases short, with 7 bases between. This CDR3 has 15 amino acids. Germline V gene data show CDR1 as SGHTA and CDR2 as FQGNSA.

Here the CDR3 DNA reads TGCGCCAGCAGCCAAACAGCTTATAGCAATCAGCCCCAGCATTTT. Translation: CASSQTAYSNQPQHF. The chain has TRBV4-3 and TRBJ1-5; no firm D call. The germline V and J ends were trimmed by 2 bases and 0 bases, with 8 bases remaining between them. Looked up from germline, CDR1 is LGHNA and CDR2 is YSLEER. The CDR3 consists of 15 residues.

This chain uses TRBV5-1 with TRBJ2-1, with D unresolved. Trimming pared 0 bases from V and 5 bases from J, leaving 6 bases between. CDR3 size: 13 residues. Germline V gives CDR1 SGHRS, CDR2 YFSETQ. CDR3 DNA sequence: TGCGCCAGCAGCTTGGGGCACAACAATGAGCAGTTCTTC. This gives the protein CASSLGHNNEQFF. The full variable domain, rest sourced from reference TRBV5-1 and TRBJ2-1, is KAGVTQTPRYLIKTRGQQVTLSCSPISGHRSVSWYQQTPGQGLQFLFEYFSETQRNKGNFPGRFSGRQFSNSRSEMNVSTLELGDSALYLCASSLGHNNEQFFGPGTRLTVL.

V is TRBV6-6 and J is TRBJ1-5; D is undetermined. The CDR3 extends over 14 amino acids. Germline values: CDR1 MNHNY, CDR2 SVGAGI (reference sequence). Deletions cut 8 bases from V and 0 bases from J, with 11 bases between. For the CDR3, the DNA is TGTGCCAGCTCCTCGACCGCTAGCAATCAGCCCCAGCATTTT. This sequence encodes CASSSTASNQPQHF.

The chain's CDR3 is CASSLGGYSYEQYF. The CDR3 DNA sequence: TGTGCCAGCAGCTTGGGCGGCTACTCCTACGAGCAGTACTTC. The gene calls are TRBV5-5 and TRBJ2-7, with D hard to call. Trimming removed 0 bases from V and 0 bases from J, with 7 bases in between. The CDR3 contains 14 residues. Germline lookup yields CDR1 SGHKS and CDR2 YYEKEE (reference sequence).

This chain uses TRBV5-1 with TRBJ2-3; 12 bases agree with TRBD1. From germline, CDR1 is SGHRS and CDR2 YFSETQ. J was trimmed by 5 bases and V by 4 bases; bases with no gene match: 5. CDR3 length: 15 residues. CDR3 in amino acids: CASSLGQGAIDTQYF. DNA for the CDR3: TGCGCCAGCAGCCTGGGACAGGGGGCGATAGATACGCAGTATTTT.

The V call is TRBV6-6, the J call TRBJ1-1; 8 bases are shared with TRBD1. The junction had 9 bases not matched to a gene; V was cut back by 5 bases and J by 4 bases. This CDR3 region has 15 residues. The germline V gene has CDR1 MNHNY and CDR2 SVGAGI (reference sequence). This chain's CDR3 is CASSEEQGEGTEAFF. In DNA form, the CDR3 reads TGTGCCAGCAGTGAGGAACAGGGGGAGGGCACTGAAGCTTTCTTT.

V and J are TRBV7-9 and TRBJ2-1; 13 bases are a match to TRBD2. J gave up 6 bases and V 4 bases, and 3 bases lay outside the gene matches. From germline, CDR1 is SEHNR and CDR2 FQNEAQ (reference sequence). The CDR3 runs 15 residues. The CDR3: CASSSRLAGGNEQFF. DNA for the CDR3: TGTGCCAGCAGCTCTAGACTAGCGGGGGGCAATGAGCAGTTCTTC.

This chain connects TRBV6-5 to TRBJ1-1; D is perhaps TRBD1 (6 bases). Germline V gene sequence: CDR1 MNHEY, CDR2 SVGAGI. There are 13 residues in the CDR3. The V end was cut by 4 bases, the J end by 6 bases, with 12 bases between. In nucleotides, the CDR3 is TGTGCCAGCAGTTCCATCACAGGGCCTGAAGCTTTCTTT. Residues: CASSSITGPEAFF.